The 2 T cell receptor beta chains presented below share a single source sample, sequenced in a study of control samples from healthy donors and cancer patients. Measured with immunoSEQ multiplex PCR; TCRdb has only the in-frame clones, and not every one. The repertoire holds around 200,000 clones, with 75% to 95% as singletons. Sequenced sample: blood. All receptors come from a woman in her twenties or thirties in good health.

CDR3 loop: CAWSGQGYQPQHF. CDR3 nucleotides: TGTGCCTGGAGTGGTCAGGGATATCAGCCCCAGCATTTT. The chain carries TRBV30 and TRBJ1-5, with TRBD1 as a possible D gene (5 bases). The CDR3 has 13 residues. V shed 1 base and J shed 5 bases, with 9 bases lying between them. Germline assignment: CDR1 GTSNPN and CDR2 SVGIG (reference sequence).

The rearrangement uses TRBV13 and TRBJ2-1, with 11 bases lining up with TRBD1. V lost 4 bases, J lost 4 bases, and 3 bases stayed unmatched. Per germline, CDR1 PRHDT and CDR2 FYEKMQ (reference sequence). CDR3 length: 15 residues. The CDR3 loop reads CASSWTGGLYNEQFF. Here the CDR3 DNA reads TGTGCCAGCAGCTGGACAGGGGGCCTTTACAATGAGCAGTTCTTC. The full variable domain, completed using reference TRBV13 and TRBJ2-1, is AAGVIQSPRHLIKEKRETATLKCYPIPRHDTVYWYQQGPGQDPQFLISFYEKMQSDKGSIPDRFSAQQFSDYHSELNMSSLELGDSALYFCASSWTGGLYNEQFFGPGTRLTVL.